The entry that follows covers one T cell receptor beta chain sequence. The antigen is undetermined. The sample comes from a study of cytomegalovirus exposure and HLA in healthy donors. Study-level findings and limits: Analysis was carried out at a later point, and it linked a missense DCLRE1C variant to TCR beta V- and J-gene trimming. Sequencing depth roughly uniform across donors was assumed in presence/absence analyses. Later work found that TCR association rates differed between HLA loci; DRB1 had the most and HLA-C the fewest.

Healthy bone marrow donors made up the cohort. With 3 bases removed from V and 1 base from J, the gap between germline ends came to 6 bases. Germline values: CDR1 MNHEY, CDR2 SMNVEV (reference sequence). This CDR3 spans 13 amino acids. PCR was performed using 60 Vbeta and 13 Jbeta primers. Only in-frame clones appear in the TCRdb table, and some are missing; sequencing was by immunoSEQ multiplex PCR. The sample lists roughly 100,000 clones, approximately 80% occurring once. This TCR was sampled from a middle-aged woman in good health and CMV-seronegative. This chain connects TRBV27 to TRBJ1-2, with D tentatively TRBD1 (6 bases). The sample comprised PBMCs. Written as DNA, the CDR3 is TGTGCCAGCAGTTTCAGGGGTAACTATGGCTACACCTTC. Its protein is CASSFRGNYGYTF.